The 18 T cell receptor beta chains listed next were all sequenced from one sample in a study of blood T cell repertoires in COVID-19 (dated by TCRdb to about 2020). The library came from the immunoSEQ multiplex PCR assay. Sourced from immuneACCESS, this table was stored by TCRdb with only in-frame sequences that have V and J called. A share of the clones is absent; for the studies checked, an unresolved V gene accounts for under half, and the remainder has no known explanation. Across this sample there are about 120,000 clones, with over 75% seen only once. The ten most abundant clones make up about 10% of the sample. The specimen sequenced was peripheral blood. The origin of the receptors is a man in his 60s with acute or convalescent COVID-19.

The table lists this clone with a count of one. The chain combines TRBV5-1 with TRBJ2-3; no reliable D call. V was cut by 4 bases and J by 0 bases, with 12 bases left in between. CDR1 is SGHRS, CDR2 YFSETQ, per germline. The CDR3 has 15 amino acids. CDR3: CASSPTGVSTDTQYF. The CDR3 DNA reads TGCGCCAGCAGCCCGACTGGCGTTAGCACAGATACGCAGTATTTT.

The table lists this clone with a few counts. The J gene is TRBJ2-7, the V gene TRBV4-1, with a possible D match to TRBD1 (7 bases). This CDR3 has 14 residues. V dropped 4 bases and J dropped 4 bases, with 14 bases sitting between them. Looked up from germline, CDR1 is MGHRA and CDR2 is YSYEKL. CDR3: CASSRGTATYEQYF. CDR3 nucleotides: TGCGCCAGCAGCCGCGGGACAGCTACATACGAGCAGTACTTC.

The V and J genes are TRBV7-8 and TRBJ2-7, with TRBD1 matching over 8 bases. This CDR3 region has 14 residues. The V gene end was trimmed by 4 bases and the J gene end by 5 bases; junction bases not matched to a gene: 7. Germline V CDR1 and CDR2: SGHVS, FQNEAQ. CDR3 in amino acids: CASSSRQGLNEQYF. The CDR3 DNA follows: TGTGCCAGCAGCTCCCGACAGGGGCTAAACGAGCAGTACTTC.

The J gene is TRBJ1-3, the V gene TRBV28; the D is unclear. Germline CDR1 MDHEN, CDR2 SYDVKM. The CDR3 loop spans 16 amino acids. Trimming left V 2 bases short and J 0 bases short, with 11 bases between. The CDR3 protein is CASSLLPLLSGNTIYF. CDR3 nucleotide sequence: TGTGCCAGCAGTTTACTTCCCTTACTCTCTGGAAACACCATATATTTT. Complete variable domain (other parts from reference TRBV28 and TRBJ1-3): DVKVTQSSRYLVKRTGEKVFLECVQDMDHENMFWYRQDPGLGLRLIYFSYDVKMKEKGDIPEGYSVSREKKERFSLILESASTNQTSMYLCASSLLPLLSGNTIYFGEGSWLTVV.

The genes are TRBV4-1 and TRBJ1-6, with a possible D match to TRBD1 (6 bases). Germline assignment: CDR1 MGHRA and CDR2 YSYEKL. Trimming stripped 0 bases from V and 6 bases from J, with 9 bases between. The CDR3 consists of 15 residues. As DNA, the CDR3 is TGCGCCAGCAGCCAAGATTGGACAGTTAATTCACCCCTCCACTTT. Amino acid sequence: CASSQDWTVNSPLHF.

This rearrangement joins TRBV7-2 to TRBJ2-2, with 10 bases lining up with TRBD2. Germline trimming cut 5 bases from V and 5 bases from J; bases unmatched to any gene: 5. Germline V gene sequence: CDR1 SGHTA, CDR2 FQGNSA. CDR3 length: 15 amino acids. The CDR3 coding sequence is TGTGCCAGCAGCCTTAGCGGGAGGAGTACCGGGGAGCTGTTTTTT. Translating gives CASSLSGRSTGELFF.

This sequence joins TRBV10-2 and TRBJ2-2; 12 nucleotides match TRBD1. CDR1 and CDR2 (germline): WSHSY, SAAADI. The V gene end was trimmed by 3 bases and the J gene end by 5 bases; junction bases not matched to a gene: 7. CDR3 length: 17 residues. CDR3 amino acids: CASSDSRDRGRTGELFF. The DNA for the CDR3 is TGCGCCAGCAGTGACTCCCGGGACAGGGGGCGGACCGGGGAGCTGTTTTTT.

V is TRBV10-2 and J is TRBJ1-2; no clear D. Trimming stripped 4 bases from V and 4 bases from J, with 10 bases between. The CDR3 covers 13 residues. Germline loops: CDR1 WSHSY, CDR2 SAAADI. DNA for the CDR3: TGCGCCAGCAGTGCGGCAGGCCTCTATGGCTACACCTTC. Translated, it gives CASSAAGLYGYTF.

This rearrangement joins TRBV19 to TRBJ1-1, with 10 positions matching TRBD1. V was clipped by 5 bases and J by 4 bases; unmatched bases: 7. The CDR3 is 15 residues long. CDR1 and CDR2 (germline): LNHDA, SQIVND (reference sequence). The CDR3 DNA follows: TGTGCCAGTAGTTCCCTCCGGACAGGGGGCACTGAAGCTTTCTTT. Its translation: CASSSLRTGGTEAFF.

The genes are TRBV6-5 and TRBJ1-2; weak D call: TRBD1 (5 bases). Trimming shortened V by 7 bases and J by 4 bases, and 13 bases separated the two germline ends. Per germline, CDR1 MNHEY and CDR2 SVGAGI. The CDR3 consists of 13 residues. CDR3: CASITDSLYGYTF. The CDR3 DNA reads TGTGCCAGCATTACTGACAGTCTCTATGGCTACACCTTC.

V is TRBV27 and J is TRBJ1-5; D unclear. V shed 3 bases and J shed 7 bases, with 13 bases lying between them. The CDR3 runs to 14 residues. Germline V gene sequence: CDR1 MNHEY, CDR2 SMNVEV (reference sequence). CDR3 coding DNA: TGTGCCAGCAGTTTTGCGGGTCATGGGCAGCCCCAGCATTTT. It translates to CASSFAGHGQPQHF.

V gene TRBV19 combines with J gene TRBJ1-5, with 7 positions matching TRBD1. In germline, CDR1 is LNHDA, CDR2 SQIVND (reference sequence). V shed 7 bases, J shed 5 bases, and the junction held 8 bases outside the gene matches. This CDR3 has 14 residues. CDR3 sequence (DNA): TGTGCCAGTATGTTACAGGGGTGGGATCAGCCCCAGCATTTT. Amino acids: CASMLQGWDQPQHF.

The chain carries TRBV6-1 and TRBJ2-7, with 8 bases matching TRBD1. Germline V lookup: CDR1 MNHNS, CDR2 SASEGT. The CDR3 is 16 amino acids. Trimming removed 1 base from V and 2 bases from J; junction bases left unmatched: 7. The CDR3 DNA sequence: TGTGCCAGCAGTGAAGTAGGGACAGGAACTGCCTACGAGCAGTACTTC. Encoded protein: CASSEVGTGTAYEQYF.

This chain joins TRBV15 and TRBJ2-6; no clear D gene. The V end lost 0 bases, the J end lost 1 base, and 10 bases lay between the germline ends. The germline V gene encodes CDR1 LNHNV and CDR2 YYDKDF (reference sequence). This CDR3 has 17 residues. Written as DNA, the CDR3 is TGTGCCACCAGCAGAGATCGTCCCGGTTCTGGGGCCAACGTCCTGACTTTC. Its translation is CATSRDRPGSGANVLTF.

The rearrangement uses TRBV28 and TRBJ2-1; D possibly corresponds to TRBD2 (6 bases). Deletions cut 7 bases from V and 7 bases from J, with 11 bases between. Germline CDR1 reads MDHEN; CDR2 reads SYDVKM. The CDR3 is 12 amino acids. The CDR3 sequence: CASIERGNEQFF. CDR3 DNA: TGTGCCAGCATTGAACGGGGGAATGAGCAGTTCTTC.

V and J are TRBV7-6 and TRBJ2-2; 9 bases fit TRBD2. J gave up 5 bases and V 6 bases, and 7 bases lay outside the gene matches. This CDR3 is built from 15 residues. CDR1 and CDR2 from the germline V gene are SGHVS and FNYEAQ. Written as DNA, the CDR3 is TGTGCCAGCAGAAATAGCGGGAGTAATACCGGGGAGCTGTTTTTT. It yields the protein CASRNSGSNTGELFF.

V and J are TRBV5-1 and TRBJ2-5; D might be TRBD1 (5 bases). This CDR3 comprises 14 residues. Germline CDR1 SGHRS, CDR2 YFSETQ. V gave up 4 bases and J gave up 2 bases, with 12 bases separating them. Here the CDR3 DNA reads TGCGCCAGCAGCCCAGGTGGACAACAAGAGACCCAGTACTTC. Translated, it gives CASSPGGQQETQYF.

The V gene is TRBV28, the J gene TRBJ1-4; D gene unclear. The V and J ends lost 6 bases and 7 bases respectively, with 15 bases between them. Germline CDR1 MDHEN, CDR2 SYDVKM. This CDR3 is built from 14 residues. In DNA form, the CDR3 reads TGTGCCAGCAGCCTCGGAGGGTGGGGTGAAAAACTGTTTTTT. Protein sequence: CASSLGGWGEKLFF.